This entry describes one T cell receptor (beta chain). This sample is drawn from a study of blood T cell repertoires in COVID-19. Turning to the study itself: Samples taken during acute and convalescent COVID-19 were collected in the United States, Italy and Spain. The cDNA or gDNA used as material had been derived from T cells, B-cell-depleted T cells, or PBMCs.

In the study's own analysis: Amplification with reference gene primers provided the estimates of nucleated cell counts. Only in-frame clones appear in the TCRdb table, and some are missing; sequencing was by immunoSEQ multiplex PCR. That table furnishes V, J and clone size, whereas the DNA furnished D and trimming. The data hold 290,000 or so clones, with 65% to 90% observed a single time. The CDR3 contains 15 residues. Germline CDR1 SQVTM, CDR2 ANQGSEA. V gave up 3 bases and J gave up 7 bases; unmatched junction bases: 10. The sequenced sample was peripheral blood. The rearrangement joins TRBV29-1 to TRBJ2-7; TRBD1 matches 12 bases. This TCR came from a man aged 50 to 60 with active or convalescent COVID-19. The CDR3 spells CSVEMSGTGGGEQYF. The CDR3 DNA reads TGCAGCGTTGAGATGTCCGGGACAGGGGGCGGGGAGCAGTACTTC.